This T cell receptor beta chain was recorded in a study of blood T cells in healthy people across ages. Study results and limitations: Since the PBMCs were unsorted, naive and antigen-experienced cells could not be conclusively compared.

The V end was cut by 1 base, the J end by 2 bases, with 10 bases between. The CDR3 contains 15 residues. The germline V gene encodes CDR1 LGHDT and CDR2 YNNKEL (reference sequence). This clonotype appeared a few times. What it binds is unknown. The donors, healthy Caucasians from Russia, were aged 6 to 90. The second PCR ran roughly 7 to 12 cycles with a sample-barcoded 5' primer and J-beta primers. Carrying 12 random nucleotides, a template-switch adaptor labeled each individual cDNA molecule. MiXCR, applied by TCRdb to the 5' RACE reads, yields one record per CDR3 protein. The sample holds about 1.1 million distinct CDR3 sequences, approximately 38% seen once.

Material: blood. The chain employs TRBV3-1 and TRBJ2-3; D uncertain. This TCR came from a man younger than 35 in good health. This chain's CDR3 is CASSQGNNPTDTQYF. In DNA, the CDR3 is TGTGCCAGCAGCCAAGGGAACAATCCCACAGATACGCAGTATTTT.